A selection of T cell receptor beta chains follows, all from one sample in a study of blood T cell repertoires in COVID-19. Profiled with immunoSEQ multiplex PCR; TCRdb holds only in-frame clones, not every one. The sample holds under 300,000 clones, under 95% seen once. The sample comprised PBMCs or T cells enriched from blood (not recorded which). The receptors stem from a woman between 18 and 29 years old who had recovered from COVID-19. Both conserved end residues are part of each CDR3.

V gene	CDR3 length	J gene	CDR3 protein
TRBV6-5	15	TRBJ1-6	CASTGESSYNSPLHF
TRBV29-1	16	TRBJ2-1	CSVEDPDRRAYNEQFF
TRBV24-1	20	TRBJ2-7	CATSDSPGTGRSEGSYEQYF
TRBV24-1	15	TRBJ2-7	CATSDKKLPTYEQYF
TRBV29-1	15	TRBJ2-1	CSVPPAGGAYNEQFF
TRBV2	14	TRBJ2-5	CASSVDRSQETQYF
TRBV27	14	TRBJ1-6	CASWSWGDNSPLHF
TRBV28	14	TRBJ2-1	CASPGLAEPPERVF
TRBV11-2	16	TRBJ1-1	CASSQVWKMENTEAFF
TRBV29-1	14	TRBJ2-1	CSARVAASYNEQFF
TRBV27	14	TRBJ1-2	CASSFRPSSYGYTF
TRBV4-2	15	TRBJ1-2	CASSQDLEGRGGYTF
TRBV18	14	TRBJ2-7	CASSPGSERGVQYF
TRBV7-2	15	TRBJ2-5	CASSLTGTDQETQYF
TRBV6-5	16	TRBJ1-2	CASSLGPRGWNYGYTF
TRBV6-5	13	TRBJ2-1	CASSKDSDREQFF
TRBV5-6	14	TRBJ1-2	CASSSPGRAYGYTF
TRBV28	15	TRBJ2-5	CASSLENGGAETQYF
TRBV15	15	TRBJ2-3	CATSRGFSGADTQYF
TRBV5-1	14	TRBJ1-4	CASRAGDGEPPLSF
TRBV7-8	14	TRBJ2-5	CASSLVGVQETQYF
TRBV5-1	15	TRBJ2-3	CASSLVDRAEDTQYF
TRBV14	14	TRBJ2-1	CASSQGGGVNEQFF
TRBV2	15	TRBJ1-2	CASSPSRSTNYGYTF
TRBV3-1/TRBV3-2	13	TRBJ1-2	CASSPRLSGGYTF
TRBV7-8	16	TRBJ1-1	CASSFGSLGRDTEAFF
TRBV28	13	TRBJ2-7	CASSLTAPYEQYF
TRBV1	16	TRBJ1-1	CTSSLWTGLLNTEAFF
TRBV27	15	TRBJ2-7	CASSLGQGRLYEQYF
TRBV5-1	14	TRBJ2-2	CASSREGATGELFF
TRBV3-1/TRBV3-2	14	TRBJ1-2	CASSQRDRVYGYTF
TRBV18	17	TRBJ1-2	CASSRSWGTGGNYGYTF
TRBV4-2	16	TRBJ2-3	CASSPSHGGAADTQYF
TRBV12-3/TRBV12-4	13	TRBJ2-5	CASSSGGAETQYF
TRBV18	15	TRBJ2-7	CASSPTGVSLYEQYF
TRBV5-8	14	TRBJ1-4	CASSSTGFNEKLFF
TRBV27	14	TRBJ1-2	CASRHGQGNYGYTF
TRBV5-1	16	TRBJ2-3	CASSLFPAGNTDTQYF
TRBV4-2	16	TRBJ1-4	CASSQGTDATNEKLFF
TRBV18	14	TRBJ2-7	CASSPTGTSAEQYF
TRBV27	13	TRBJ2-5	CASTDPGRGTQYF